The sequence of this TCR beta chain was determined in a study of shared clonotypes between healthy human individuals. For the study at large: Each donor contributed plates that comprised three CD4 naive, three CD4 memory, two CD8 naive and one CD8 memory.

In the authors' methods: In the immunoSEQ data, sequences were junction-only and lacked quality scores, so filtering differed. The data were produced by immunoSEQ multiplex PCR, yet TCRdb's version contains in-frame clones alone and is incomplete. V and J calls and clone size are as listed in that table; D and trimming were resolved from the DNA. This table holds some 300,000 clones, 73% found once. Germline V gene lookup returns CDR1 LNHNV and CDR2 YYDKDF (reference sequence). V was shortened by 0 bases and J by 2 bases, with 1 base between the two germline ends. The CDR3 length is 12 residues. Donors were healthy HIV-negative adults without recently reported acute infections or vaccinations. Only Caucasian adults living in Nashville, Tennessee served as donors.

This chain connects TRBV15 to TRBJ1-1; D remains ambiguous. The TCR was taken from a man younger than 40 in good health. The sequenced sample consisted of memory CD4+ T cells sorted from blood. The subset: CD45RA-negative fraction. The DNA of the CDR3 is TGTGCCACCAGCAGAGAAAACACTGAAGCTTTCTTT. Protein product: CATSRENTEAFF.